The 22 T cell receptor beta chains presented below share a single source sample, sequenced in a study of T-cell reconstitution after alpha-beta-depleted transplantation in children. Unique molecular identifiers tagged the TCRbeta library. TCRdb reanalysed the PCR reads using MiXCR and keeps one entry per CDR3 protein. The sample consists of roughly 300,000 distinct CDR3 sequences, around 10% of them appearing once. The starting material was PBMCs from the stem cell graft donor, obtained from the stem cell graft. Receptor source: a human donor who donated a stem cell graft to a child with acute lymphoblastic leukemia.

This clonotype was seen a few times. The rearrangement joins TRBV6-5 to TRBJ2-4, with 7 bases lining up with TRBD1. The V gene end was trimmed by 2 bases and the J gene end by 4 bases; junction bases not matched to a gene: 2. The CDR3 contains 14 residues. The germline CDR1 and CDR2 sequences are MNHEY and SVGAGI. DNA of the CDR3: TGTGCCAGCAGTTACCAGGGGGAGAAAAACATTCAGTACTTC. It yields the protein CASSYQGEKNIQYF.

The sample holds a few counts of this clonotype. The CDR3 DNA sequence: TGCAGTGCTAGCTCCACAGGGCAAACGCAAGAGACCCAGTACTTC. It translates to CSASSTGQTQETQYF. This rearrangement joins TRBV20-1 to TRBJ2-5; TRBD1 is a possible D gene (6 bases). This CDR3 contains 15 residues. Trimming pared 3 bases from V and 2 bases from J, leaving 16 bases between. Germline-derived CDR1 and CDR2 are DFQATT and SNEGSKA (reference sequence).

This clonotype was seen a few times. The genes are TRBV5-1 and TRBJ2-3; 10 nucleotides line up with TRBD2. This CDR3 region has 18 residues. Germline loops: CDR1 SGHRS, CDR2 YFSETQ. V lost 0 bases, J lost 4 bases, and 11 bases stayed unmatched. The CDR3 DNA reads as TGCGCCAGCAGCTTGGATACGGCTAGCGGGAGACTCGCAGATACGCAGTATTTT. Protein product: CASSLDTASGRLADTQYF.

The chain employs TRBV28 and TRBJ1-2; D gene unclear. This CDR3 has 13 residues. The germline gives CDR1 MDHEN, CDR2 SYDVKM. The V gene lost 10 bases and the J gene lost 1 base, with 13 bases spanning the gap. CDR3 sequence reads: CATRWANNYGYTF. The CDR3 DNA reads TGTGCCACTCGATGGGCGAATAACTATGGCTACACCTTC.

The chain carries TRBV3-1 and TRBJ1-3; 11 nucleotides line up with TRBD1. Germline lookup yields CDR1 LGHDT and CDR2 YNNKEL (reference sequence). The CDR3 has 19 amino acids. The CDR3 DNA sequence: TGTACCATCAGTGCCCCGGGGACAGGGGGATTTTTCTCTGGAAACACCATATATTTT. Translation gives CTISAPGTGGFFSGNTIYF.

V usage is TRBV24-1 and J usage is TRBJ2-5, with D perhaps being TRBD1 or TRBD2 (5 bases each). Per germline, CDR1 KGHDR and CDR2 SFDVKD. CDR3 length: 14 residues. V lost 5 bases to trimming and J lost 6 bases, with 15 bases between them. The CDR3 here is CATSAAGDLQTQYF. In DNA form, the CDR3 reads TGTGCCACCAGTGCCGCCGGGGACCTTCAGACCCAGTACTTC.

This clonotype appeared a few times. V gene TRBV29-1 combines with J gene TRBJ1-1; unclear D gene. The germline V gene has CDR1 SQVTM and CDR2 ANQGSEA. The CDR3 contains 11 residues. V lost 1 base and J 1 base, leaving 1 base between the germline ends. The CDR3 reads CSVEANTEAFF. CDR3 DNA: TGCAGCGTTGAAGCGAACACTGAAGCTTTCTTT.

This clonotype was detected ten times or more. The V and J genes are TRBV4-3 and TRBJ2-7; the match to TRBD2 covers 12 bases. Trimming removed 1 base from V and 1 base from J; junction bases left unmatched: 2. The CDR3 spans 16 residues. Germline V gene lookup returns CDR1 LGHNA and CDR2 YSLEER. In DNA, the CDR3 is TGCGCCAGCAGCCAAGCGGGGACTAGCGGGTCCTACGAGCAGTACTTC. It yields the protein CASSQAGTSGSYEQYF.

This clonotype was counted only a few times. The chain carries TRBV7-2 and TRBJ1-6, with D unresolved. Per germline, CDR1 SGHTA and CDR2 FQGNSA. The ends were cut back, 5 bases at V and 14 bases at J, with 10 bases in the middle. The CDR3 loop spans 11 amino acids. CDR3 bases: TGTGCCAGCAGCCCCGGGGAGACCCTCCACTTT. Protein: CASSPGETLHF.

This clonotype was detected ten times or more. The chain has TRBV20-1 and TRBJ2-1, with TRBD2 identical over 10 bases. Per germline, CDR1 DFQATT and CDR2 SNEGSKA (reference sequence). The V gene end was trimmed by 8 bases and the J gene end by 5 bases; junction bases not matched to a gene: 9. This CDR3 is built from 14 residues. The CDR3 reads CSLPSGRVDNEQFF. The DNA for the CDR3 is TGCAGTCTACCTAGCGGGAGAGTGGACAATGAGCAGTTCTTC.

This rearrangement joins TRBV20-1 to TRBJ1-5, with D unresolved. The CDR3 has 16 residues. Looked up from germline, CDR1 is DFQATT and CDR2 is SNEGSKA (reference sequence). V was shortened by 0 bases and J by 2 bases, with 14 bases between the two germline ends. CDR3 DNA sequence: TGCAGTGCTAGAGAGTCCGCCAGGCTCGGCAATCAGCCCCAGCATTTT. Translated, it gives CSARESARLGNQPQHF.

The sample holds many counts of this clonotype. The chain combines TRBV5-1 with TRBJ1-1; tentatively, D is TRBD1 (6 bases). The CDR3 contains 13 residues. Per the germline V gene, CDR1 is SGHRS and CDR2 is YFSETQ. Trimming stripped 0 bases from V and 6 bases from J, with 9 bases between. The CDR3 DNA is TGCGCCAGCAGCTTGGTGTCAGGGGCTGAAGCTTTCTTT. Amino acid sequence: CASSLVSGAEAFF.

V gene TRBV15 combines with J gene TRBJ2-3, with 7 nucleotides matching TRBD2. CDR1 LNHNV and CDR2 YYDKDF come from the germline V gene (reference sequence). The trim removed 5 bases at V and 0 bases at J, leaving 2 bases unmatched. The CDR3 has 14 amino acids. The CDR3 region has the DNA TGTGCCACCAGCCTTAGCGGGAGCACAGATACGCAGTATTTT. Translation gives CATSLSGSTDTQYF.

CDR3 sequence reads: CASSVTSGYRSGTQYF. The CDR3 DNA is TGTGCCAGCAGCGTCACTAGCGGATACCGATCGGGGACCCAGTACTTC. The chain joins TRBV9 to TRBJ2-5; 8 bases align to TRBD2. Germline loops: CDR1 SGDLS, CDR2 YYNGEE. The CDR3 extends over 16 amino acids. The V and J ends lost 2 bases and 7 bases, in that order; junction bases with no gene match: 13.

This clonotype was seen a few times. This rearrangement joins TRBV20-1 to TRBJ2-1; 12 bases are shared with TRBD2. The length of the CDR3 is 15 residues. From germline, CDR1 is DFQATT and CDR2 SNEGSKA (reference sequence). J gave up 9 bases and V 5 bases, and 11 bases lay outside the gene matches. Here the CDR3 reads CSASLGLAGTGEQFF. CDR3 sequence (DNA): TGCAGTGCTTCATTAGGACTAGCGGGGACCGGTGAGCAGTTCTTC.

This clonotype appeared a few times. Here the CDR3 DNA reads TGCAGTGCTTATCCGGGACAGAACACCGGGGAGCTGTTTTTT. It translates to CSAYPGQNTGELFF. The chain recombines TRBV20-1 with TRBJ2-2, with D tentatively TRBD1 (6 bases). In germline, CDR1 is DFQATT, CDR2 SNEGSKA (reference sequence). Trimming took 5 bases from V and 1 from J, leaving 11 bases between them. The CDR3 has 14 residues.

This clonotype has just one count. The chain joins TRBV6-2 or TRBV6-3 to TRBJ2-7; TRBD1 is a possible D gene (6 bases). This CDR3 spans 14 amino acids. V lost 4 bases and J lost 6, with 16 bases in between. Looked up from germline, CDR1 is MNHEY and CDR2 is SVGEGT. As DNA, the CDR3 is TGTGCCAGCAGTTGGGGGCAGGACCTAGTCGAGCAGTACTTC. This codes for CASSWGQDLVEQYF.

The table lists this clonotype with a few counts. The rearrangement uses TRBV28 and TRBJ2-3, with 12 bases identical to TRBD2. This CDR3 has 16 amino acids. The trim removed 6 bases at V and 2 bases at J, leaving 6 bases unmatched. From germline, CDR1 is MDHEN and CDR2 SYDVKM. CDR3 in amino acids: CASSPWTSGTTDTQYF. Here the CDR3 DNA reads TGTGCCAGCAGCCCTTGGACTAGCGGGACCACAGATACGCAGTATTTT.

This clonotype was seen a few times. This chain connects TRBV9 to TRBJ1-1; D is uncertain. The CDR3 runs to 15 residues. The germline CDR1 and CDR2 sequences are SGDLS and YYNGEE. Trimming stripped 5 bases from V and 5 bases from J, with 19 bases between. The CDR3 region has the DNA TGTGCCAGCAGGAGAACCGTCTGGGGAGGAACTGAAGCTTTCTTT. This translates into CASRRTVWGGTEAFF.

This clonotype was observed a few times. This rearrangement joins TRBV5-1 to TRBJ2-5; TRBD2 matches at 12 bases. The V gene's germline CDR1 is SGHRS and CDR2 YFSETQ. The CDR3 spans 17 residues. V lost 0 bases, J lost 5 bases, and 8 bases stayed unmatched. CDR3 nucleotide sequence: TGCGCCAGCAGCTTGGTACAGACTAGCGGGAGTAGGGAGACCCAGTACTTC. It is translated as CASSLVQTSGSRETQYF.

This clonotype was seen repeatedly, ten times or more. The gene calls are TRBV6-6 and TRBJ2-7, with D possibly TRBD2 on 5 matching bases. CDR1 is MNHNY and CDR2 is SVGAGI in the germline V gene (reference sequence). Trimming took 4 bases from V and 8 from J, leaving 9 bases between them. CDR3 length: 11 residues. As DNA, the CDR3 is TGTGCCAGCAGTTTAAGCGGCAAGCAGTACTTC. It specifies CASSLSGKQYF.

The sample holds a few counts of this clonotype. As DNA, the CDR3 is TGCGCCAGCAGCCAAGATGCGGAAAACGAGCAGTACTTC. Translating gives CASSQDAENEQYF. This chain uses TRBV4-3 with TRBJ2-7; no definite D call. The germline CDR1 and CDR2 sequences are LGHNA and YSLEER. This CDR3 contains 13 residues. The V gene lost 0 bases and the J gene lost 5 bases, with 8 bases spanning the gap.